The present entry profiles one T cell receptor beta chain with its context. Its antigen remains unidentified. Sequencing used immunoSEQ multiplex PCR; TCRdb keeps in-frame clones, though not all of them. This repertoire shows 150,000 to 200,000 clones, 85% to 95% found once; its top ten account for about 2.1%. The source of the sample is a study of T cell responses to AZD1222 COVID-19 vaccine. Study-wide results and caveats: CD4 TCRs covered the whole spike, strongest at regions 160-218 and 743-854. Researchers took repertoire samples only after the peak T cell response had come. Two AZD1222 doses significantly raised spike-specific TCR breadth and depth over controls. Possibly, clonal diversity was underestimated; donors were largely white British and included more females.

Germline values: CDR1 MDHEN, CDR2 SYDVKM. V trimming: 6 bases; J trimming: 3 bases; junction bases outside the gene matches: 7. This CDR3 is 14 amino acids long. This rearrangement joins TRBV28 to TRBJ2-7; 8 bases line up with TRBD2. This specimen consisted of peripheral blood, obtained 28 days after the second AZD1222 dose. This clonotype originated in an adult who received the AZD1222 COVID-19 vaccine. This CDR3 is CASRGGGRYYEQYF. The CDR3 coding sequence is TGTGCCAGCAGGGGAGGCGGGAGGTACTACGAGCAGTACTTC.